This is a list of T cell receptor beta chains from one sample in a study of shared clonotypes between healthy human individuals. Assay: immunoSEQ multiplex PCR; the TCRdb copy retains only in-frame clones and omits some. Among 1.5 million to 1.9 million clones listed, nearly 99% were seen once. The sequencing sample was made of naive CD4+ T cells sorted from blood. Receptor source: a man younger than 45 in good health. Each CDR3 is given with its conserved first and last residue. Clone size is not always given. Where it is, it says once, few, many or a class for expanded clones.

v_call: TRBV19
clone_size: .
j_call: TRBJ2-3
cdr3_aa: CASRPGHRTDTQYF

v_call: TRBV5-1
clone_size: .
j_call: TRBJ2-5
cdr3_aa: CASRFPASGTQETQYF

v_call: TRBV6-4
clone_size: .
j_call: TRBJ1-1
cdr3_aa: CASSEATGLQAFF

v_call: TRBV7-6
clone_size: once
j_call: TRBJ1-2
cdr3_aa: CASSKDRANYGYTF

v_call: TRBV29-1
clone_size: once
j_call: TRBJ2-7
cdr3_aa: CSVAGTGAYEQYF

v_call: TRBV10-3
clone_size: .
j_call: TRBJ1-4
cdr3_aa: CAISPRTNEKLFF

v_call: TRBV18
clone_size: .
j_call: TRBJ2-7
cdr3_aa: CASSPPGVRDPYEQYF

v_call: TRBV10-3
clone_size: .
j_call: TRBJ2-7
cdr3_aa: CAISDTAGRYEQYF

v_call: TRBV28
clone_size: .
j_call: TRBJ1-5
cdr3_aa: CASRKDREGGNQPQHF

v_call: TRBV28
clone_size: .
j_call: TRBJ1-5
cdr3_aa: CASSLRWGSNQPQHF

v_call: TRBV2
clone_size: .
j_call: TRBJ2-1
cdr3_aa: CASSDPSGSSYNEQFF

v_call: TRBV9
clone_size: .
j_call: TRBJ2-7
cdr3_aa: CASSVGGRGYEQYF

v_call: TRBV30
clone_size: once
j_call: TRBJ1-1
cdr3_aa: CAWTEAFF

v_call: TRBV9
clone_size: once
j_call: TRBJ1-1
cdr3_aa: CASSVGPGGSSGGRAFF

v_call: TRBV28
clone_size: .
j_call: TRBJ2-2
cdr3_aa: CASSLLGTGVLKGGELFF

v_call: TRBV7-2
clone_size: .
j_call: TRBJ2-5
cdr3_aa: CASSDPYLAGGPEETQYF

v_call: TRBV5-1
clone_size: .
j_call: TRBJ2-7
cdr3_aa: CASSLQPGGVHEQYF